This entry features one T cell receptor beta chain sequence. These data come from a study of blood T cell repertoires in COVID-19. About the research overall: Collection of acute and convalescent COVID-19 samples took place in the United States, Italy and Spain. Sample material is recorded as cDNA or gDNA derived from T cells, B-cell-depleted T cells, or PBMCs.

Authors' methods: Nucleated cell number was recorded as an estimate derived from reference gene primer amplification. Here immunoSEQ multiplex PCR was the method, and the copy in TCRdb shows in-frame clones only, minus some. Clone size and the V and J calls come from that table; the DNA yielded D and trimming. The sample shows around 14,000 clones, about 92% of them seen only once. CDR3 size: 15 residues. V lost 4 bases and J lost 1, with 12 bases in between. Germline V CDR1 and CDR2: SGHKS, YYEKEE (reference sequence). This chain uses TRBV5-5 with TRBJ1-3; D may be TRBD1 (6 bases). The sample taken for sequencing was peripheral blood. This receptor was identified in a human donor in a cohort sampled during active COVID-19. The CDR3 protein is CASSREGGSGNTIYF. The CDR3 DNA is TGTGCCAGCAGCCGGGAGGGGGGTTCTGGAAACACCATATATTTT.